This T cell receptor (beta chain) emerged from a study of T cells in Graves' hyperthyroidism and ophthalmopathy. At the level of the study: The authors collected peripheral blood at initial diagnosis, before any treatment.

As concerns this clonotype: Antigen unknown.

Patients affected by ophthalmopathy presented a Clinical Activity Score of at least 3, a NOSPECS grade of at least 4, and disease duration below 3 months. Criteria for exclusion of patients were uncontrolled infection, other autoimmune disease, pregnancy or lactation. The investigators amplified TCR beta CDR3 regions from RNA transcripts. A first-round RT-PCR of the TCR CDR3 used the HTBI primer set. MiXCR, run by TCRdb on the multiplex PCR reads, gives a single entry per CDR3 protein. This repertoire shows about 640,000 distinct CDR3 sequences, 20% to 25% found once; its top ten account for under 35%. Study-wide points: Most thyroid clonotypes with frequency above 0.001 were detected in blood.

In germline, CDR1 is GTSNPN, CDR2 SVGIG (reference sequence). This CDR3 region has 15 residues. The V segment lost 8 bases and the J segment 2 bases; nucleotides outside the gene matches: 5. The chain recombines TRBV30 with TRBJ2-6, with 11 nucleotides matching TRBD1. The specimen sequenced was blood. This TCR derives from a man aged 25 to 45 with Graves' ophthalmopathy. CDR3 DNA: TGTGCCGGGGACAGGGGGGGCCCTGGGGCCAACGTCCTGACTTTC. This encodes CAGDRGGPGANVLTF.